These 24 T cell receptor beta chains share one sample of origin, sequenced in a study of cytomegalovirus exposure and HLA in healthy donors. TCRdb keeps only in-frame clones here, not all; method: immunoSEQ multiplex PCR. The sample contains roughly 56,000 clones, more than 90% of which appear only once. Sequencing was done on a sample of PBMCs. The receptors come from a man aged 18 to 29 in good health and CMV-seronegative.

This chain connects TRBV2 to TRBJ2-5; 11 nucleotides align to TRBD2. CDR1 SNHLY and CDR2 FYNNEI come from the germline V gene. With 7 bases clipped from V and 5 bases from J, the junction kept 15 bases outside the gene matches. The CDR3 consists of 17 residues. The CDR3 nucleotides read TGTGCCAGCACCCTCGGACTAGCGGGTCGAGCGGCGGAGACCCAGTACTTC. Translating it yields CASTLGLAGRAAETQYF.

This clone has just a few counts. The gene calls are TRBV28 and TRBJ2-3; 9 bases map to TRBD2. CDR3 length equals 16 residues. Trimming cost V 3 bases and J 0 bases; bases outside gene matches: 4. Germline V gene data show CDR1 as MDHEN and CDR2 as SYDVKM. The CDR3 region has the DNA TGTGCCAGCAGTTTCCCTAGCGGGGTTAGCACAGATACGCAGTATTTT. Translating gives CASSFPSGVSTDTQYF.

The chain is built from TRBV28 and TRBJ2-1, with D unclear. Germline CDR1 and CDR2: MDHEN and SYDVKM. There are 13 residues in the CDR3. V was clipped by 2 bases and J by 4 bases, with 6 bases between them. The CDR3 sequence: CASSLQAYNEQFF. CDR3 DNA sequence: TGTGCCAGCAGTTTACAGGCTTACAATGAGCAGTTCTTC. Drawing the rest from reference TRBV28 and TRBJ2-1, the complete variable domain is DVKVTQSSRYLVKRTGEKVFLECVQDMDHENMFWYRQDPGLGLRLIYFSYDVKMKEKGDIPEGYSVSREKKERFSLILESASTNQTSMYLCASSLQAYNEQFFGPGTRLTVL.

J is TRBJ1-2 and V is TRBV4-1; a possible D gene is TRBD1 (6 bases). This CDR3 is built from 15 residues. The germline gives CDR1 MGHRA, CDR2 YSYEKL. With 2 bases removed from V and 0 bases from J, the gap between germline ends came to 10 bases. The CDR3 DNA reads TGCGCCAGCAGCCAAACTGGACAGTCTAACTATGGCTACACCTTC. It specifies CASSQTGQSNYGYTF.

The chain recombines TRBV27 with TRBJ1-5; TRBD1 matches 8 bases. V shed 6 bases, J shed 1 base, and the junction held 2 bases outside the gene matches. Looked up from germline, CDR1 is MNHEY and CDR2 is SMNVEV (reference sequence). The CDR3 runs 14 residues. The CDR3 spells CASSRDRSNQPQHF. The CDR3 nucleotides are TGTGCCAGCAGCCGGGACAGGAGCAATCAGCCCCAGCATTTT.

This CDR3 reads CASGHLGASYNEQFF. The CDR3 DNA sequence: TGTGCTAGTGGTCACTTGGGGGCGTCCTACAATGAGCAGTTCTTC. The chain is built from TRBV12-5 and TRBJ2-1, with D possibly being TRBD1 (6 bases). Deletions cut 5 bases from V and 1 base from J, with 12 bases between. The CDR3 sequence is 15 residues long. Germline CDR1 and CDR2: LGHNT and FRNRAP.

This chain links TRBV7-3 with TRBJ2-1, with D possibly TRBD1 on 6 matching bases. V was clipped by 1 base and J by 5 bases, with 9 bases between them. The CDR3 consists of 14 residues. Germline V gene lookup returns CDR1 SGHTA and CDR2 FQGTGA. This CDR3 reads CASSLKGVDNEQFF. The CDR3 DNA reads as TGTGCCAGCAGCTTAAAGGGGGTGGACAATGAGCAGTTCTTC.

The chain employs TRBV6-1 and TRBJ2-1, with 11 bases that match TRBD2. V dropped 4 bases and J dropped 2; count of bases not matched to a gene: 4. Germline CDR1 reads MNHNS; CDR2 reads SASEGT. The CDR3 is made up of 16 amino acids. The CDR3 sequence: CASSVSTSGAYNEQFF. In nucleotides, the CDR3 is TGTGCCAGCAGTGTTTCGACTAGCGGGGCCTACAATGAGCAGTTCTTC.

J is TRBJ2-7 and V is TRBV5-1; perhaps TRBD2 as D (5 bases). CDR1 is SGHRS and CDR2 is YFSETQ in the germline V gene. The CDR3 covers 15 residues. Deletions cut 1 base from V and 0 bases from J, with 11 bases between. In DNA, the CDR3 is TGCGCCAGCAGCTTGTATGGAGGCAGCTCCTACGAGCAGTACTTC. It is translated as CASSLYGGSSYEQYF.

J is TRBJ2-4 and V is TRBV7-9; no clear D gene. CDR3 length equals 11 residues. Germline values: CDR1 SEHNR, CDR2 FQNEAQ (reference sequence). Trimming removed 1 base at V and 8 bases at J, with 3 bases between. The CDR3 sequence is CASSLGDIQYF. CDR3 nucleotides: TGTGCCAGCAGCTTAGGAGACATTCAGTACTTC. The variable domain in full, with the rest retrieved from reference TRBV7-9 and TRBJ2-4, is DTGVSQNPRHKITKRGQNVTFRCDPISEHNRLYWYRQTLGQGPEFLTYFQNEAQLEKSRLLSDRFSAERPKGSFSTLEIQRTEQGDSAMYLCASSLGDIQYFGAGTRLSVL.

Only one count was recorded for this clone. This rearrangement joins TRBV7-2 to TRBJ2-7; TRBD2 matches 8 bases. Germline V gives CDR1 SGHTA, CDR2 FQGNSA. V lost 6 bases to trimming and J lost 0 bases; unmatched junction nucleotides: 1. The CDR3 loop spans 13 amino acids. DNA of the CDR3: TGTGCCAGCAGGAGCGGGAGCTCCTACGAGCAGTACTTC. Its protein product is CASRSGSSYEQYF.

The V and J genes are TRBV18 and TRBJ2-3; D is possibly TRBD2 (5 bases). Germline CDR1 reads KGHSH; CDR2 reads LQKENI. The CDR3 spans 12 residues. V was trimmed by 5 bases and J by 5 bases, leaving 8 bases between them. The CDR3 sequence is CASSAGEDTQYF. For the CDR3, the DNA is TGTGCCAGCTCAGCGGGCGAAGATACGCAGTATTTT.

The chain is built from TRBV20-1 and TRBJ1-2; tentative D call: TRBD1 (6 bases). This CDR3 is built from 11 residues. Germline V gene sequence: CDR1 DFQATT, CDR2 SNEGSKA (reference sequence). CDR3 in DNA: TGCAGGGTACAGGGCGCGTGGGGCTACACCTTC. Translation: CRVQGAWGYTF.

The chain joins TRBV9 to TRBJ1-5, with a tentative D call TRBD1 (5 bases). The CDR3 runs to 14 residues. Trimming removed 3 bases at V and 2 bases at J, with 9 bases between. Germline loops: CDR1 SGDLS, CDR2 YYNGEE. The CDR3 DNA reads TGTGCCAGCAGCGGGGGGGATGGCAATCAGCCCCAGCATTTT. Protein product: CASSGGDGNQPQHF.

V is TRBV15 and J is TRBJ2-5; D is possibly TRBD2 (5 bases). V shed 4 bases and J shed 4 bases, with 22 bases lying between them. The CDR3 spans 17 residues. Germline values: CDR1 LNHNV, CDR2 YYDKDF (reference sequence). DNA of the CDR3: TGTGCCACCAGCACCCGAGGCCGGTTTGAGGCGGGAGAGACCCAGTACTTC. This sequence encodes CATSTRGRFEAGETQYF.

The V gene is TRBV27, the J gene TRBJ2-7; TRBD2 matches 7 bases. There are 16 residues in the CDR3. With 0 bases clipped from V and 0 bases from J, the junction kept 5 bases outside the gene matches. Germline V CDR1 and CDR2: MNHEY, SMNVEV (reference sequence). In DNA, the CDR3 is TGTGCCAGCAGTTTATCTCTAGCGGCGATCTCCTACGAGCAGTACTTC. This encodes CASSLSLAAISYEQYF.

Here the CDR3 reads CASSEGGSFRIKFF. Here the CDR3 DNA reads TGTGCCAGCAGCGAAGGCGGGTCGTTCAGAATTAAGTTCTTC. The chain links TRBV7-2 to TRBJ2-1; D perhaps matches TRBD2 (5 bases). V dropped 5 bases and J dropped 14 bases, with 22 bases sitting between them. Germline CDR1 SGHTA, CDR2 FQGNSA. This CDR3 region has 14 residues.

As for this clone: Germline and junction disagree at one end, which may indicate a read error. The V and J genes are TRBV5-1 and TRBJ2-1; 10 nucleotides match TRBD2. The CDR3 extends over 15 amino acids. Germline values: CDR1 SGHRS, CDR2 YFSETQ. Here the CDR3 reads CASSLGLAILNEQFF. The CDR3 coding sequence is TGCGCCAGCAGTTTGGGACTAGCGATCCTCAATGAGCAGTTCTTC.

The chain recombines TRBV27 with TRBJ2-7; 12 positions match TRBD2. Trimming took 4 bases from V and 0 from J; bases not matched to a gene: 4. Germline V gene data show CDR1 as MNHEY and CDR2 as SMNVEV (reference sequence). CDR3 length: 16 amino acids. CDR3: CASSSKTSGSSYEQYF. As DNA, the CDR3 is TGTGCCAGCAGTTCCAAGACTAGCGGGAGCTCCTACGAGCAGTACTTC.

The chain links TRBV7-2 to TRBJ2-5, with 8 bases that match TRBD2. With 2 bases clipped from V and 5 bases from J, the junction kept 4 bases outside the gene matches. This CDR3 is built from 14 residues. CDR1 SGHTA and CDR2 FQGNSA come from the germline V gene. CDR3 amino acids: CASSLSGSGETQYF. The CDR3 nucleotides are TGTGCCAGCAGCTTAAGCGGGAGTGGTGAGACCCAGTACTTC.

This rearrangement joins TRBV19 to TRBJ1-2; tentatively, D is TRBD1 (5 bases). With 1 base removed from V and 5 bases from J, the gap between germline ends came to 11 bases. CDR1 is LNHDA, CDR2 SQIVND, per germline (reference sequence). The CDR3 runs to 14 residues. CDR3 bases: TGTGCCAGTAGTATAGGACAGTACTCATATGGCTACACCTTC. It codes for CASSIGQYSYGYTF.

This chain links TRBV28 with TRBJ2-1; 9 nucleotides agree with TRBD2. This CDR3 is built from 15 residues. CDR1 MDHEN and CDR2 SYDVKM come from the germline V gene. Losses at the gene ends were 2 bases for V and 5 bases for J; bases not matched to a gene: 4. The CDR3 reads CASSLPGLADNEQFF. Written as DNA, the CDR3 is TGTGCCAGCAGTTTACCGGGACTAGCAGACAATGAGCAGTTCTTC. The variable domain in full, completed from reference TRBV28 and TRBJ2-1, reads DVKVTQSSRYLVKRTGEKVFLECVQDMDHENMFWYRQDPGLGLRLIYFSYDVKMKEKGDIPEGYSVSREKKERFSLILESASTNQTSMYLCASSLPGLADNEQFFGPGTRLTVL.

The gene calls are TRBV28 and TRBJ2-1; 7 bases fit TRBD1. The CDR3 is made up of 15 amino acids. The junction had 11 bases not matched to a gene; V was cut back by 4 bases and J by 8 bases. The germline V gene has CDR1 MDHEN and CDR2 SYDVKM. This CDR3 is CASSSKTGTRDEQFF. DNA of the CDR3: TGTGCCAGCAGTTCTAAGACAGGGACGAGGGATGAGCAGTTCTTC.

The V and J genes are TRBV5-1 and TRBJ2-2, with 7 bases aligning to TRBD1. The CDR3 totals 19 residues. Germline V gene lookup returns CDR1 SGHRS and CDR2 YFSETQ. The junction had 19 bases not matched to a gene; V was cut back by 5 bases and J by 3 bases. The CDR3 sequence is CASSLSQNLQGQDTGELFF. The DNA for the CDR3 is TGCGCCAGCAGTCTATCGCAAAATCTACAGGGGCAGGACACCGGGGAGCTGTTTTTT. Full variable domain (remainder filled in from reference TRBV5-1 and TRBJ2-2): KAGVTQTPRYLIKTRGQQVTLSCSPISGHRSVSWYQQTPGQGLQFLFEYFSETQRNKGNFPGRFSGRQFSNSRSEMNVSTLELGDSALYLCASSLSQNLQGQDTGELFFGEGSRLTVL.